This T cell receptor beta chain was documented in a study of T cell responses to AZD1222 COVID-19 vaccine. Whole-study findings and limits: Within unmutated variant regions lay the reported targets of nearly half of spike-specific TCRs. Dominant at 160-218 and 743-854, vaccine-associated CD4 TCRs also spanned spike. Once two AZD1222 doses were given, Spike-specific TCR breadth and depth went up. Females outnumbered males among donors, who were mostly white British; clonal diversity was possibly underestimated.

Germline V lookup: CDR1 SGHAT, CDR2 FQNNGV. The CDR3 is 14 residues long. J lost 7 bases, V lost 6 bases, and 8 bases had no gene match. Clones were sequenced by immunoSEQ multiplex PCR, and TCRdb holds only the in-frame ones, with some missing. Among about 110,000 clones listed, 87% were seen once. Concerning this clone itself: Its antigen is unidentified.

This chain connects TRBV11-2 to TRBJ1-4; 7 bases map to TRBD1. Specimen: peripheral blood, collected 28 days after the second AZD1222 dose. This receptor was obtained from an adult who received the AZD1222 COVID-19 vaccine. CDR3 loop: CASSSDRVFEKLFF. The CDR3 DNA sequence: TGTGCCAGCAGTTCCGACAGGGTGTTTGAAAAACTGTTTTTT.